This section outlines one T cell receptor (beta chain) sequence together with its context. Sequenced by immunoSEQ multiplex PCR; TCRdb stores in-frame clones only, minus some. This sample has just over 650,000 clones, with 70% to 90% found just once. This sample stems from a study of blood T cell repertoires in COVID-19. Turning to the study itself: Sites in the United States, Italy and Spain provided acute and convalescent COVID-19 samples. The analysed material was cDNA or gDNA that came from T cells, B-cell-depleted T cells, or PBMCs.

This clonotype was obtained from a woman aged 18-30 years with acute or convalescent COVID-19. The source material was peripheral blood.

CDR3 region: CASSSDRAGEAFF. DNA for the CDR3: TGTGCCAGCAGTTCGGACAGGGCAGGTGAAGCTTTCTTT. The gene calls are TRBV7-3 and TRBJ1-1; 8 bases line up with TRBD1. This CDR3 is 13 amino acids long. V lost 6 bases to trimming and J lost 7 bases; unmatched junction nucleotides: 7. CDR1 is SGHTA and CDR2 is FQGTGA in the germline V gene.